This TCR beta chain was retrieved from a study of early T cells in non-severe SARS-CoV-2 infection. The CDR3 is made up of 13 amino acids. V was trimmed by 2 bases and J by 7 bases, leaving 8 bases between them. Germline assignment: CDR1 MRHNA and CDR2 SNTAGT. This clonotype has at least ten counts. TCRdb fed the 5' RACE reads into MiXCR, producing one record per CDR3 protein. This sample carries about 83,000 distinct CDR3 sequences, under 11% of them seen once, and the ten largest clones take over 7%. This clonotype was obtained from an adult who was a healthcare worker with PCR-confirmed SARS-CoV-2 infection or an uninfected control (not recorded which). The material was whole blood, obtained at baseline. The chain recombines TRBV6-4 with TRBJ2-2; maybe TRBD1 (6 bases). The CDR3 protein is CASSDRGIGELFF. CDR3 nucleotides: TGTGCCAGCAGTGACAGGGGGATCGGGGAGCTGTTTTTT.